The present entry profiles one T cell receptor (beta chain) with its context. This table comes from immunoSEQ multiplex PCR, and its TCRdb copy is limited to in-frame clones, with some not included. The sample consists of some 150,000 clones, about 91% of them appearing once. This specimen comes from a study of T cell responses to AZD1222 COVID-19 vaccine. The sample here was peripheral blood, taken on day 0 of AZD1222 vaccination. The receptor's source is an adult in good health.

CDR3 bases: TGTGCCAGCAGGACCTCGGGACAGGGGGCGATCGAGCAGTACTTC. Protein sequence: CASRTSGQGAIEQYF. The V call is TRBV2, the J call TRBJ2-7, with 12 positions matching TRBD1. V was pared by 6 bases and J by 6 bases, with 9 bases of the junction left unmatched. The CDR3 sequence is 15 residues long. Germline V gene data show CDR1 as SNHLY and CDR2 as FYNNEI.